These T cell receptor beta chains were read from a single sample in a study of blood T cells in healthy people across ages. TCRdb re-called the 5' RACE reads through MiXCR, storing one row per CDR3 protein. The sample comprises some 1.5 million distinct CDR3 sequences, 28% of which are singletons, and 7.7% rests with the top ten. Material for sequencing was blood. These receptors all come from a woman aged 25 to 39 in good health. Each CDR3 is given with its conserved first and last residue. The D gene is left open where the match is weak. Rows may omit the clone size; those that give it use once, few, many or a size class.

D gene: TRBD1
V gene: TRBV15
J gene: TRBJ2-7
clone size: few
CDR3 length: 19
CDR3 protein: CATSRTDALRQGGYYEQYF
CDR3 DNA: TGTGCCACCAGCAGAACGGACGCCCTTCGACAGGGGGGGTACTACGAGCAGTACTTC

D gene: .
V gene: TRBV11-2
J gene: TRBJ2-5
clone size: many
CDR3 length: 12
CDR3 protein: CASSGREETQYF
CDR3 DNA: TGTGCCAGCAGCGGGCGGGAAGAGACCCAGTACTTC

D gene: .
V gene: TRBV7-9
J gene: TRBJ2-2
clone size: few
CDR3 length: 15
CDR3 protein: CASSLGPPITGELFF
CDR3 DNA: TGTGCCAGCAGCTTAGGTCCACCAATCACCGGGGAGCTGTTTTTT

D gene: .
V gene: TRBV4-2
J gene: TRBJ1-2
clone size: .
CDR3 length: 14
CDR3 protein: CASSRTAGAYGYTF
CDR3 DNA: TGTGCCAGCAGCCGAACAGCGGGAGCCTATGGCTACACCTTC

D gene: TRBD2
V gene: TRBV2
J gene: TRBJ2-5
clone size: few
CDR3 length: 15
CDR3 protein: CASSLAGAPQETQYF
CDR3 DNA: TGTGCCAGCAGTCTAGCGGGAGCACCACAAGAGACCCAGTACTTC

D gene: TRBD2
V gene: TRBV7-2
J gene: TRBJ2-3
clone size: .
CDR3 length: 16
CDR3 protein: CASSWSGTSGTDTQYF
CDR3 DNA: TGTGCCAGCAGCTGGTCCGGGACTAGCGGCACAGATACGCAGTATTTT

D gene: TRBD2
V gene: TRBV20-1
J gene: TRBJ2-3
clone size: few
CDR3 length: 15
CDR3 protein: CSASGLAVSTDTQYF
CDR3 DNA: TGCAGTGCTAGCGGCCTAGCGGTTAGCACAGATACGCAGTATTTT

D gene: TRBD1
V gene: TRBV7-3
J gene: TRBJ2-1
clone size: few
CDR3 length: 17
CDR3 protein: CASSTDRDMGSYNEQFF
CDR3 DNA: TGTGCCAGCAGCACGGACAGGGATATGGGCTCCTACAATGAGCAGTTCTTC

D gene: TRBD1
V gene: TRBV12-3/TRBV12-4
J gene: TRBJ2-7
clone size: many
CDR3 length: 15
CDR3 protein: CASSQQGLSSYEQYF
CDR3 DNA: TGTGCCAGCAGCCAACAGGGGTTGAGCTCCTACGAGCAGTACTTC

D gene: .
V gene: TRBV4-2
J gene: TRBJ2-5
clone size: .
CDR3 length: 15
CDR3 protein: CASSGGTIGQETQYF
CDR3 DNA: TGTGCCAGCAGCGGAGGGACCATAGGTCAGGAGACCCAGTACTTC